The 5 T cell receptor beta chains reported below all come from one sample, sequenced in a study of neurological immune-mediated disorders. TCRdb re-called the 5' RACE reads through MiXCR, storing one row per CDR3 protein. The profile shows approximately 80,000 distinct CDR3 sequences, around 4.5% of them singletons. As to time point: longitudinal time-point 3. The sample consisted of PBMCs. The receptor set was obtained from a woman in her sixties or seventies with multiple sclerosis.

This clonotype was detected many times. The V and J genes are TRBV18 and TRBJ2-7; no reliable D call. The ends were cut back, 3 bases at V and 2 bases at J, with 8 bases in the middle. The CDR3 totals 13 residues. Germline lookup yields CDR1 KGHSH and CDR2 LQKENI. Here the CDR3 reads CASSPLSAYEQYF. The CDR3 DNA sequence: TGTGCCAGCTCACCCCTGTCGGCCTACGAGCAGTACTTC.

This clonotype was seen ten or more times. The rearrangement links TRBV5-1 to TRBJ2-7; 8 bases map to TRBD2. V was clipped by 3 bases and J by 0 bases; unmatched bases: 8. Germline V gene sequence: CDR1 SGHRS, CDR2 YFSETQ. The CDR3 totals 16 residues. The CDR3 DNA sequence: TGCGCCAGCAGCTATCACGGGGGGGACACCTCCTACGAGCAGTACTTC. It is translated as CASSYHGGDTSYEQYF.

This clonotype has ten or more counts. J is TRBJ2-7 and V is TRBV5-1, with 8 bases identical to TRBD2. V was pared by 4 bases and J by 6 bases, with 9 bases of the junction left unmatched. The CDR3 sequence is 14 residues long. Per the germline V gene, CDR1 is SGHRS and CDR2 is YFSETQ. The DNA of the CDR3 is TGCGCCAGCAGCATCCGCGGGGGGCCCACCGAGCAGTACTTC. Amino acids: CASSIRGGPTEQYF.

This clonotype has ten or more counts. The chain carries TRBV5-1 and TRBJ2-7, with D possibly being TRBD2 (7 bases). V was trimmed by 0 bases and J by 3 bases, leaving 10 bases between them. The germline V gene has CDR1 SGHRS and CDR2 YFSETQ. This CDR3 spans 14 amino acids. The DNA of the CDR3 is TGCGCCAGCAGCTTGGTGGGGGGGCGCTACGAGCAGTACTTC. As protein: CASSLVGGRYEQYF.

Ten or more counts support this clonotype. The chain carries TRBV6-1 and TRBJ1-2, with D possibly TRBD1 on 5 matching bases. This CDR3 has 13 amino acids. Per germline, CDR1 MNHNS and CDR2 SASEGT. The V end was cut by 6 bases, the J end by 4 bases, with 12 bases between. The CDR3 DNA sequence: TGTGCCAGCAGACTCGACAGAACCTATGGCTACACCTTC. It yields the protein CASRLDRTYGYTF.